This is a list of T cell receptor beta chains from one sample in a study of monozygotic twins with inflammatory bowel disease. TCRdb re-called the 5' RACE reads and catalogs CDR3 proteins one per entry, DNA excluded. The listing records around 370,000 distinct CDR3 sequences. The specimen was blood. Receptors were obtained from a human donor with ulcerative colitis or Crohn's disease, or a healthy co-twin of an affected twin (not recorded which). The CDR3 runs from the conserved cysteine through the conserved F or W. Fields, in order: CDR3 protein, J gene, V gene.

CDR3aa: CSARDRRAGGGGELFF; j_gene: TRBJ2-2; v_gene: TRBV20-1
CDR3aa: CASSHYPNEQFF; j_gene: TRBJ2-1; v_gene: TRBV3-1
CDR3aa: CASSSPWTVGGQETQYF; j_gene: TRBJ2-5; v_gene: TRBV7-9
CDR3aa: CASSSPGQVNTEAFF; j_gene: TRBJ1-1; v_gene: TRBV5-1
CDR3aa: CASSLTGGDTDTQYF; j_gene: TRBJ2-3; v_gene: TRBV7-3
CDR3aa: CASSSWDRASSYEQYF; j_gene: TRBJ2-7; v_gene: TRBV7-9
CDR3aa: CASRGPGGENEQFF; j_gene: TRBJ2-1; v_gene: TRBV7-8
CDR3aa: CASSLRTSGGPQGTQYF; j_gene: TRBJ2-5; v_gene: TRBV7-2
CDR3aa: CSARWDSNQPQHF; j_gene: TRBJ1-5; v_gene: TRBV20-1
CDR3aa: CASSPQSRGFSSYEQYF; j_gene: TRBJ2-7; v_gene: TRBV18
CDR3aa: CASSGTFAQADTQYF; j_gene: TRBJ2-3; v_gene: TRBV5-4